This T cell receptor beta chain derives from a study of shared clonotypes between healthy human individuals. The method was immunoSEQ multiplex PCR; TCRdb's version includes in-frame clones alone and lacks a portion of them. The data hold about 2 million clones, with over 85% observed a single time. Naivety among CD8 cells was defined by CD45RO negativity and positive CCR7 selection, thereby excluding terminally differentiated effector memory CD45RA+ cells. This clone appeared a single time. Germline V gives CDR1 MNHEY, CDR2 SVGAGI. The V end lost 4 bases, the J end lost 1 base, and 14 bases lay between the germline ends. This CDR3 contains 16 residues.

The source material was naive CD8+ T cells sorted from blood. This sequence originates from a man between 18 and 35 years old in good health. V gene TRBV6-5 combines with J gene TRBJ2-1; unclear D gene. CDR3 sequence (DNA): TGTGCCAGCAGTTCGTGGGTTTTGAGTTCCTACAATGAGCAGTTCTTC. This codes for CASSSWVLSSYNEQFF.